The present T cell receptor beta chain was sequenced within a study of post-analysis software for immune sequencing data. The wider study: The study covered relapsing-remitting, secondary progressive and progressive-relapsing courses of multiple sclerosis.

With V trimmed by 7 bases and J by 7 bases, 7 bases remained unmatched. The CDR3 is 13 residues long. Per germline, CDR1 MNHEY and CDR2 SVGEGT. This clonotype was detected a few times. Its antigen is not identified. cDNA libraries for TCR beta contained unique molecular identifiers. Each CDR3 protein is one row after TCRdb ran MiXCR on the PCR reads. The sample has 350,000 to 500,000 distinct CDR3 sequences; less than 40% are singletons. Study-level results: Patients used five TRBV segments, including TRBV5-6, TRBV5-1 and TRBV20-1, more often than controls. Co-batched samples clustered tightly together by F measure.

The sample comprised blood. This TCR came from a girl aged 2-10 years with multiple sclerosis. The chain is built from TRBV6-2 or TRBV6-3 and TRBJ1-1, with 9 bases aligning to TRBD1. DNA for the CDR3: TGTGCCAGCAACTTACAGGGGGCTATTGAAGCTTTCTTT. It codes for CASNLQGAIEAFF.